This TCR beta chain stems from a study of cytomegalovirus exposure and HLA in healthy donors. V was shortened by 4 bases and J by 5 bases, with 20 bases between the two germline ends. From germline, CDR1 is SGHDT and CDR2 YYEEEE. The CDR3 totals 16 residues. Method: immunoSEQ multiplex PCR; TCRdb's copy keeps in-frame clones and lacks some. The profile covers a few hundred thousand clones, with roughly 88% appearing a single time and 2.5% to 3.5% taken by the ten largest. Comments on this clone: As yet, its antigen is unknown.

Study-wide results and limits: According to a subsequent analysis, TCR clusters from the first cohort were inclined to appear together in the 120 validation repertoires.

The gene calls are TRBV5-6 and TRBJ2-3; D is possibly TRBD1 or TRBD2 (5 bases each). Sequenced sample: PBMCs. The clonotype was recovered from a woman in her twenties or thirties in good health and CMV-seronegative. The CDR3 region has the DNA TGTGCCAGCAGCGCACCAGGGCAGGGAGTAAAAGATACGCAGTATTTT. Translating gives CASSAPGQGVKDTQYF.